The source of this T cell receptor (beta chain) is a study of blood T cell repertoires in COVID-19. About the research overall: Specimens from acute and convalescent COVID-19 originated in the United States, Italy and Spain. Sources were T cells, B-cell-depleted T cells, or PBMCs; the material itself was cDNA or gDNA.

Germline values: CDR1 SEHNR, CDR2 FQNEAQ (reference sequence). The CDR3 spans 13 residues. The V end lost 2 bases, the J end lost 5 bases, and 9 bases lay between the germline ends. The authors' processing: Amplification of reference gene primers was used by the study to estimate nucleated cell counts. Produced via immunoSEQ multiplex PCR; TCRdb's table is partial and in-frame only. For V, J and clone size, that table is used; D and trimming come from the DNA. This sample has over 150,000 clones; roughly 90% occur once, and the top ten carry 3% to 4%. The V and J genes are TRBV7-9 and TRBJ1-1; D is undetermined. What was sequenced was peripheral blood. The TCR sequence derives from a woman in her sixties who had recovered from COVID-19. CDR3 region: CASSLLGDTEAFF. For the CDR3, the DNA is TGTGCCAGCAGCTTACTCGGGGATACTGAAGCTTTCTTT.